Given below is one T cell receptor (beta chain) in context. It lacks a known antigen. No base quality values were provided; no much bigger clone lies one nucleotide off. For this chain, trimming is 3 bases at the V end and 2 bases at the J end, and the number of junction bases without a gene match is 15. Taken from cysteine to phenylalanine, the CDR3 has 20 residues. Solely the CDR3 DNA is kept, with 60 bases framed from the first base. Sequences LNHDA (CDR1) and SQIVND (CDR2) are obtained from the germline V gene (reference sequence). The sample comes from a study of cytomegalovirus exposure and HLA in healthy donors (dated by TCRdb to 2016 to 2017). In the study overall: In an earlier analysis of approximately 500 of the donors, approximately 300 Gb of sequence data and 117 million unique TCR beta sequences from about 179 million T cells were reported. The number of donors typed differed by locus, with about 620-630 for A, B, C, DRB1 and DQB1, roughly 520 for DQA1, 600 to 610 for DPA1, and around 460 for DPB1. Alongside the repertoire data, information on donor age, sex, ethnicity and CMV serostatus was compiled. In a later analysis, previously published TCR beta repertoires from 666 donors were re-analyzed and high-resolution HLA genotyping was added so that TCR occurrence patterns could be studied. About 280 gigabases of sequencing data and roughly 80 million unique TCR sequences made up an early release that covered approximately 620 HLA-typed donors. HLA typing included class I and class II loci at four-digit resolution. On average, roughly 250,000 unique TCR beta nucleotide sequences were sequenced per donor among 398 genotyped donors of the cohort, with about 17% of those sequences being non-productive. To predict cytomegalovirus infection status, the study combined high-throughput TCR immunosequencing, statistical association of individual TCRs with disease status, and machine learning. The genetic ancestry cluster associated with self-reported Caucasian donors included around 76% of the roughly 390 genotyped donors. Genome-wide SNP genotypes for about 60% of the 666 donors were used in a later genetic analysis, which treated that subset as a discovery cohort. Along with the roughly 670-subject first cohort, a separate validation cohort of over a hundred different subjects was used. Rather than drawing on any new phenotypic data, the later analysis identified candidate immune exposures from TCR beta sequences and the way those sequences occurred across donors. The study profiled the T cell repertoires of about 720 subjects by immunosequencing and related them to cytomegalovirus serostatus. All discovery cohort repertoires had been generated using a single sequencing platform. In an earlier analysis of 500 to 650 of the donors, high-throughput TCR beta sequencing was used to judge whether each TCR beta V gene segment behaved as functional or pseudogenic. The study was designed to test whether signatures of past pathogen exposure could be identified by cataloging public T cell receptors. Roughly 5 DR-DQ haplotypes were treated as single units for association and clustering because of strong linkage in the cohort.

Library preparation was by the immunoSEQ multiplex PCR assay. A mixture of 60 forward primers for TCR Vbeta segments and 13 reverse primers for TCR Jbeta segments was used in the multiplex PCR. The CDR3 region of rearranged TCR beta genes was amplified from genomic DNA with a multiplex PCR assay. Amplified TCR beta libraries were sequenced as 87-base-pair reads on the Illumina HiSeq System. The authors' analysis ran thus. A later analysis counted 65 million to 90 million unique TCR beta chains across the 650 to 800 repertoires, and 9.5 million to 11 million of these chains were shared by at least two donors. Raw reads were error-corrected and collapsed into unique sequences with a nearest-neighbor algorithm that merged closely related sequences to remove PCR and sequencing errors. To assign V, D and J gene segments, CDR3 sequences were aligned to IMGT reference sequences. Each retained sequence needed at least a six-nucleotide match to both a V gene segment and a J gene segment. Rearrangements were called productive when the CDR3 lacked stop codons and stayed in frame with V and J; all others were non-productive. Following IMGT convention, CDR3 was defined as the stretch from the second conserved V-encoded cysteine to the conserved J-encoded phenylalanine. In an earlier analysis of around 540 of the donors, sequences lacking an unambiguous match to a single V gene segment were excluded. An earlier analysis of approximately 590 of the donors classified V segments as functional when productive rearrangements were above 56.7% and as segregating when the standard deviation between donors was above 5%. A statistical classification framework was developed to diagnose cytomegalovirus status using the catalog of TCR beta chain sequences. A later analysis assigned V and J genes by comparing TCR nucleotide sequences with IMGT/GENE-DB human TR gene sequences. Using the TCRdist pipeline, a later analysis assigned CDR3 sequences along with most-parsimonious VDJ recombination scenarios. A later analysis defined each TCR beta chain by its CDR3 amino acid sequence plus V-gene family, and excluded reads lacking a unique V-gene family. A later analysis removed 592 highly shared, low-generation-probability nucleotide sequences to deal with suspected cross-contamination and a sequencing artifact. For each public chain, a later analysis derived a clonal expansion index from normalized ranks of inferred template counts within each repertoire. A later analysis computed generation probabilities with a VDJ recombination model fitted to out-of-frame rearrangements, and checked the results against IGoR. Hypergeometric tests were used in a later analysis to score TCR-TCR, TCR-HLA and TCR-CMV co-occurrence, with a repertoire-size bias correction applied to the TCR pairs. To estimate false discovery rates, a later analysis permuted the HLA or CMV assignments 20 times. A later analysis grouped co-occurring TCRs with DBSCAN, adding TCRdist sequence similarity when clustering within HLA-allele-positive subsets. Co-occurrence clustering excluded repertoires with fewer than 30,000 or more than 120,000 public chains, plus five with anomalous nucleotide sharing. The clones in this table, taken by TCRdb from immuneACCESS, are in-frame only. Not every clone is retained; where verified, under half of the shortfall comes from an unresolved V gene, and the cause of the rest is unknown. That table supplies the V and J calls and clone size; D and trimming were determined from the DNA. The sample records 210,000 or so clones, under 85% of which are singletons. About 9.4% of the sample is taken by the ten largest.

What the research found in general, with its limitations: According to the authors, the approach could potentially be generalized to other disease states and immunological phenotypes. The study listed 150 to 200 TCR beta chains as associated with cytomegalovirus. In a later analysis, TCR association rates were found to vary across HLA loci, with the most associated TCRs seen for DRB1 alleles and the fewest for HLA-C alleles. In a later genetic analysis, fewer N-insertions in productive TCRs were reported among donors in an Asian-associated ancestry cluster than the approximately 710-donor mean. In both the original and validation cohorts, the classifier was reported to diagnose cytomegalovirus status with high specificity and sensitivity. Broadly in line with IMGT annotations, most TCR beta V segments showed up in productive rearrangements about 87% or about 30% of the time in an earlier analysis of several hundred of the donors. According to a later analysis, parvovirus B19, influenza, CMV and Epstein-Barr virus appeared linked to several top co-occurrence clusters. Specific HLA alleles were associated with some 15,000 TCR beta sequences at a false discovery rate of 0.05 in a later analysis. Because some donors lacked HLA typing at each locus, the association tests relied only on the typed subset. A further reported finding was that TCR beta sequences accurately predicted the HLA-A and HLA-B alleles for most subjects in the first cohort. Strong co-occurrence of HLA alleles, especially DR and DQ, made assigning TCR associations to individual alleles difficult. For the cohort, immune exposure information was limited to CMV serostatus. Linkage disequilibrium might explain the correlated functional status among segregating V segments, but an unknown experimental factor could not be excluded. Sequencing depth was assumed to be roughly uniform across donors in the presence/absence analyses, though that assumption may not hold. Three of the identified cytomegalovirus-associated TCR beta chains were confirmed in vitro to be specific for cytomegalovirus antigens. A cluster of highly shared sequence variants was judged likely to represent a technical artifact of the sequencing pipeline. In a later analysis, HLA-associated TCR beta chains were found to be more clonally expanded and to have lower generation probabilities than equally common non-associated chains. The 87-base-pair reads could not distinguish some IMGT-functional V segments, including TRBV6-2 and TRBV6-3, so those segments were excluded. Around 16 rarely observed V segments, including chromosome 9 orphons, were excluded from the earlier analysis of just under 600 of the donors because counts were too low. Only TCR beta chains were sequenced in this cohort, and the absence of alpha or paired-chain data limited detectable features. While some public TCRs were present in many individuals, most TCR sequences turned up only very rarely across donors. A later analysis found that most CMV-associated TCR beta chains appeared HLA-restricted, with HLA associations seemingly driven largely by CMV exposure. V-gene and J-gene trimming of TCR beta chains was associated with a missense DCLRE1C variant in a later genetic analysis, and the association was replicated in an independent cohort.

The cohort consisted of some 670 healthy bone marrow donors. At the time of sampling, every cohort member was nominally healthy, though immune exposures that went unrecorded were likely present. The donor tested CMV seropositive and was one of the 289 seropositive cohort members. A peripheral blood sample was collected from each donor, and TCR beta sequencing was performed on peripheral blood mononuclear cells. Genomic DNA extraction from the blood cell samples was performed with the Qiagen DNeasy Blood Extraction Kit. The sample comprised PBMCs. The source of this sequence is a woman aged 50 to 60 in good health and CMV-seropositive. The receptor chain draws on TRBV19 and TRBJ1-5, and 11 junctional nucleotides match TRBD1. CDR3 reads: CASSILVADRGLAGNQPQHF. Here is the DNA: TGTGCCAGTAGTATCCTCGTCGCGGACAGGGGGCTGGCCGGCAATCAGCCCCAGCATTTT.